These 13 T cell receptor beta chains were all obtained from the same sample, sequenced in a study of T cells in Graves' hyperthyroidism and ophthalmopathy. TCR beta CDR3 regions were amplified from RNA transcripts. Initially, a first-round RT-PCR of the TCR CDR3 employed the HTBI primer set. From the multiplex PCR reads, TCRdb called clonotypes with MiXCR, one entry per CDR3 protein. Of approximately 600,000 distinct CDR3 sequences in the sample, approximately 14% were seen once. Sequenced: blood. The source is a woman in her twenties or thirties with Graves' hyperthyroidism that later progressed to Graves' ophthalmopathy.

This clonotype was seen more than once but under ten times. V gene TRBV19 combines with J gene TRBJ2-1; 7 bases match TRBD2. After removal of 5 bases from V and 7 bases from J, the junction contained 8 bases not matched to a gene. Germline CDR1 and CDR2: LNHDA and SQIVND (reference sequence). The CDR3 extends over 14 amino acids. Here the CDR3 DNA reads TGTGCCAGTAGTTTCCTGGGAGGGCCTAATGAGCAGTTCTTC. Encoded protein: CASSFLGGPNEQFF.

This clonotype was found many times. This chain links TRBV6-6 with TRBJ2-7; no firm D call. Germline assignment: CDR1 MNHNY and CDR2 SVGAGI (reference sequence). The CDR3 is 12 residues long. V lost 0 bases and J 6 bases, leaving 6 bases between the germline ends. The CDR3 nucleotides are TGTGCCAGCAGTTACTCTCCTAGCGAGCAGTACTTC. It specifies CASSYSPSEQYF.

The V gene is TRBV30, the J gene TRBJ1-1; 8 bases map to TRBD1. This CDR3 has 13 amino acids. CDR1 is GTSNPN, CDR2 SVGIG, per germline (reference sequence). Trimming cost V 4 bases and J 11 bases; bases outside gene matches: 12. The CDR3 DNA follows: TGTGCCTGGATCGACAGGGGATGGGCGATCGCTTTCTTT. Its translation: CAWIDRGWAIAFF.

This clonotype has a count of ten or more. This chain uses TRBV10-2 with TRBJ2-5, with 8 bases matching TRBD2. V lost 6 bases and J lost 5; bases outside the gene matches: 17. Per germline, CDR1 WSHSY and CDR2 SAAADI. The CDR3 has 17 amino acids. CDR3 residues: CASSELQTSGSEETQYF. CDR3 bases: TGCGCCAGCAGCGAACTACAGACCAGCGGGAGTGAGGAGACCCAGTACTTC.

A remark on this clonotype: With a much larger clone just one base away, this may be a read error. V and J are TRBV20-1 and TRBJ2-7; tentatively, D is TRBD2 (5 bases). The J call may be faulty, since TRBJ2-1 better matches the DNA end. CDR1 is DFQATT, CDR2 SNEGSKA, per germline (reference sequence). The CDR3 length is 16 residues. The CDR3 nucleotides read TGCAGTGCTAGAGCCAAGGATAGCGCTTACTCCTACGAGCAGTTCTTC. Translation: CSARAKDSAYSYEQFF.

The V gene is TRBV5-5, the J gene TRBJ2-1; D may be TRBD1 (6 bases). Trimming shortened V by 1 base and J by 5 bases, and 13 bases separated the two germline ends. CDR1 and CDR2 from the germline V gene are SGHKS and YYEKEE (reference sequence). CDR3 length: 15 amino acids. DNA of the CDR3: TGTGCCAGCAGCTTGTACGGGGCAGGGGACAATGAGCAGTTCTTC. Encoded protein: CASSLYGAGDNEQFF.

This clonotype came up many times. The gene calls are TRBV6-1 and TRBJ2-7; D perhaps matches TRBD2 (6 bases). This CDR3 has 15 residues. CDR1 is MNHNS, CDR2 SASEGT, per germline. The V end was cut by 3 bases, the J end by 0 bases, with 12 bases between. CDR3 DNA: TGTGCCAGCAGTGACCCCAGGGACTTCTCCTACGAGCAGTACTTC. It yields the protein CASSDPRDFSYEQYF.

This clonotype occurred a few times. The chain's CDR3 is CASSQVSSGVQNEQFF. The CDR3 DNA reads TGTGCCAGCAGCCAAGTGTCTAGCGGGGTACAGAATGAGCAGTTCTTC. V usage is TRBV3-1 and J usage is TRBJ2-1; TRBD2 matches at 9 bases. Germline V gives CDR1 LGHDT, CDR2 YNNKEL (reference sequence). The CDR3 contains 16 residues. Losses at the gene ends were 1 base for V and 7 bases for J; bases not matched to a gene: 8.

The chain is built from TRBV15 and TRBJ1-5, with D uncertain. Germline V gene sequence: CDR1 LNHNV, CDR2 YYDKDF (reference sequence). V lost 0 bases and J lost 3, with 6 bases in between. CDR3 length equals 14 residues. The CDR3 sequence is CATSRDMDNQPQHF. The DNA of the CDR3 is TGTGCCACCAGCAGAGATATGGACAATCAGCCCCAGCATTTT.

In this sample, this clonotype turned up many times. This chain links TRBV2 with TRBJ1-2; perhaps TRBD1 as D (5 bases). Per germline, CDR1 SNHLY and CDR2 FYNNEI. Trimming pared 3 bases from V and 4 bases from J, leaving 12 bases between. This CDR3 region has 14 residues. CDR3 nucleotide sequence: TGTGCCAGCAGTGAGCTCCAGGGAGTCTATGGCTACACCTTC. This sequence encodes CASSELQGVYGYTF.

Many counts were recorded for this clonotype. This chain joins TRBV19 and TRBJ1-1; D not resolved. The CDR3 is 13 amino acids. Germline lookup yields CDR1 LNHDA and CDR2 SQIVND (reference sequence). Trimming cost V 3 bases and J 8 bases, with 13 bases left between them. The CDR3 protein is CASSMLTLGEAFF. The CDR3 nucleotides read TGTGCCAGTAGTATGTTGACCCTCGGGGAAGCTTTCTTT.

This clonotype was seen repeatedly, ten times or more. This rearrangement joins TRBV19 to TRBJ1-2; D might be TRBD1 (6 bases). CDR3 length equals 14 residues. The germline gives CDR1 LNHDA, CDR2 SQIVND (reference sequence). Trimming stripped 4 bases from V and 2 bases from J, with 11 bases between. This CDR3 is CASSTTGINYGYTF. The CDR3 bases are TGTGCCAGTAGTACCACAGGGATCAACTATGGCTACACCTTC. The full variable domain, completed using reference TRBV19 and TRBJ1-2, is DGGITQSPKYLFRKEGQNVTLSCEQNLNHDAMYWYRQDPGQGLRLIYYSQIVNDFQKGDIAEGYSVSREKKESFPLTVTSAQKNPTAFYLCASSTTGINYGYTFGSGTRLTVV.

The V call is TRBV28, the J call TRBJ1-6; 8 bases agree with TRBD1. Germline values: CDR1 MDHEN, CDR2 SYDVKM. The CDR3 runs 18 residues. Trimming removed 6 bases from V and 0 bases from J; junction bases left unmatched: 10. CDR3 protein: CASSPGVTGGSYNSPLHF. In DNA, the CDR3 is TGTGCCAGCAGCCCGGGGGTTACAGGGGGCTCCTATAATTCACCCCTCCACTTT.